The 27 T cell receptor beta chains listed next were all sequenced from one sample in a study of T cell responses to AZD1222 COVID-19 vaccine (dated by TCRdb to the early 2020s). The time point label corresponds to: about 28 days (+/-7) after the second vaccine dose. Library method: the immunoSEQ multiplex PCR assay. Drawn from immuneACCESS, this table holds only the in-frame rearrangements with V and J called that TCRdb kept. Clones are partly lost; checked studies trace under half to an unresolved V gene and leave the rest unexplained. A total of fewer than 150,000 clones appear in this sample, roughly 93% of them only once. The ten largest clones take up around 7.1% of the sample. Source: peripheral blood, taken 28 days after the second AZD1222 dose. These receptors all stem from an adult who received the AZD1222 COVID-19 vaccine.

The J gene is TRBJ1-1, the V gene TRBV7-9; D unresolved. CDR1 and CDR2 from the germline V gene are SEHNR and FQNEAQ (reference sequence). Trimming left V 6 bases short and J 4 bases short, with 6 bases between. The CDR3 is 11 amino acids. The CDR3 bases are TGTGCCAGCAGTAGGGTCACTGAAGCTTTCTTT. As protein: CASSRVTEAFF.

The DNA for the CDR3 is TGTGCCAGCAGTTTCCAGACTAGCGGGGGGGATAATGAGCAGTTCTTC. Its protein product is CASSFQTSGGDNEQFF. This chain joins TRBV6-2 or TRBV6-3 and TRBJ2-1; 14 positions match TRBD2. Unmatched junction bases numbered 6, after V lost 4 bases and J lost 7 bases. Germline lookup yields CDR1 MNHEY and CDR2 SVGEGT. This CDR3 has 16 residues.

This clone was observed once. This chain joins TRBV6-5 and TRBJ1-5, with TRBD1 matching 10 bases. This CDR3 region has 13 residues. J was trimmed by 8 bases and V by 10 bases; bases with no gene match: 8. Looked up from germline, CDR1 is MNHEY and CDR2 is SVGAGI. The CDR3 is CANGTGVVEPQHF. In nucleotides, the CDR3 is TGTGCCAACGGGACAGGGGTAGTGGAGCCCCAGCATTTT.

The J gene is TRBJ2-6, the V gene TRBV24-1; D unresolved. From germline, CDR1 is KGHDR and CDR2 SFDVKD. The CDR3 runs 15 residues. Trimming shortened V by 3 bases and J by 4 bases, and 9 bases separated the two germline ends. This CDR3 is CATSDGPRGANVLTF. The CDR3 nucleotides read TGTGCCACCAGTGATGGACCTAGGGGGGCCAACGTCCTGACTTTC.

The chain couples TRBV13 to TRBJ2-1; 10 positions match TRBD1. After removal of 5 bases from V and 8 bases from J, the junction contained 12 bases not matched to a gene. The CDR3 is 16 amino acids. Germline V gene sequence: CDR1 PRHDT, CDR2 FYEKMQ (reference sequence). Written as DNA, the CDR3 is TGTGCCAGCAGCCGACAAGACCCAGGACAGGGGGATGAGCAGTTCTTC. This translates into CASSRQDPGQGDEQFF.

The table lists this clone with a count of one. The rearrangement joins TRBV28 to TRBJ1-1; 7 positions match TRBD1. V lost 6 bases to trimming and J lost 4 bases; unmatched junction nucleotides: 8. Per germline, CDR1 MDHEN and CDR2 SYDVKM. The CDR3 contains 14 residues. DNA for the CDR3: TGTGCCAGCAGCGCTCACAGGGGAGTCACTGAAGCTTTCTTT. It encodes CASSAHRGVTEAFF. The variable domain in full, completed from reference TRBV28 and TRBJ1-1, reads DVKVTQSSRYLVKRTGEKVFLECVQDMDHENMFWYRQDPGLGLRLIYFSYDVKMKEKGDIPEGYSVSREKKERFSLILESASTNQTSMYLCASSAHRGVTEAFFGQGTRLTVV.

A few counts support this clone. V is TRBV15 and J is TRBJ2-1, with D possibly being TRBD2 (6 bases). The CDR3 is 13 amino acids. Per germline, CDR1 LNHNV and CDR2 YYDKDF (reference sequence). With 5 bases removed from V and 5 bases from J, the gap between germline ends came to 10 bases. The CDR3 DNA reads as TGTGCCACCAGCTGGAGGACTAACAATGAGCAGTTCTTC. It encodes CATSWRTNNEQFF.

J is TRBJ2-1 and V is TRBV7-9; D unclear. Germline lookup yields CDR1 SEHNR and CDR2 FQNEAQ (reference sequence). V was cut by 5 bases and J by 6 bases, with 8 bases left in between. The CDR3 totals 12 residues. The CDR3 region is CASSPGLNEQFF. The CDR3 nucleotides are TGTGCCAGCAGCCCGGGCCTCAATGAGCAGTTCTTC.

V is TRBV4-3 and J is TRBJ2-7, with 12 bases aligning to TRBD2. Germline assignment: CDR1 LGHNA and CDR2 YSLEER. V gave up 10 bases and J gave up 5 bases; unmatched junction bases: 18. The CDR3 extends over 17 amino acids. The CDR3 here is CATIPGNASGGAHEQYF. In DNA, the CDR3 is TGCGCCACCATTCCAGGGAACGCTAGCGGGGGGGCCCACGAGCAGTACTTC.

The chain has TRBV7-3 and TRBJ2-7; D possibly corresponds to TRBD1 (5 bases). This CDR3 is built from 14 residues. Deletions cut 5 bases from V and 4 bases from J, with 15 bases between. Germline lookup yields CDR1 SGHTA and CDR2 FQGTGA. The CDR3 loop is CASSVAAGRYEQYF. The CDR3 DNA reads TGTGCCAGCAGCGTGGCCGCAGGGCGGTACGAGCAGTACTTC.

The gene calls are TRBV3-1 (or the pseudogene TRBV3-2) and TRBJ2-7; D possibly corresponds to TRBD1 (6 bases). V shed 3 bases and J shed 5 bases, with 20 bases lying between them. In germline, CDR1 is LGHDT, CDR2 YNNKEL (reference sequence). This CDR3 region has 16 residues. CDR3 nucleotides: TGTGCCAGCAGCCAGACGGCCGGGACACGTCTCGACGAGCAGTACTTC. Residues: CASSQTAGTRLDEQYF.

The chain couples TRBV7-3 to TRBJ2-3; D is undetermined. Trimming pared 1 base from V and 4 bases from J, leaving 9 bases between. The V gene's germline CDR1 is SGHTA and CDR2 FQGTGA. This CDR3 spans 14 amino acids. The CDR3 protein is CASSLIKTPDTQYF. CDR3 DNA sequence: TGTGCCAGCAGCTTAATCAAGACTCCAGATACGCAGTATTTT.

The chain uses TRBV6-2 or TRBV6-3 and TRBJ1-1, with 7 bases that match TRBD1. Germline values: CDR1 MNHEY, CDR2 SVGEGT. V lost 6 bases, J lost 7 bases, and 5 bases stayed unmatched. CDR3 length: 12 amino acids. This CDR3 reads CASSLQGIEAFF. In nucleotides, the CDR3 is TGTGCCAGCAGCCTACAGGGGATTGAAGCTTTCTTT.

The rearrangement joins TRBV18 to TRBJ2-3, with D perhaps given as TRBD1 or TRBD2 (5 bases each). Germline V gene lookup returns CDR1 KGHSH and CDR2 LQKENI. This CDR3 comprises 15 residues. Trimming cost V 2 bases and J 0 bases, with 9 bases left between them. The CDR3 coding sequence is TGTGCCAGCTCACCATCGGGGCTCAGCACAGATACGCAGTATTTT. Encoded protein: CASSPSGLSTDTQYF.

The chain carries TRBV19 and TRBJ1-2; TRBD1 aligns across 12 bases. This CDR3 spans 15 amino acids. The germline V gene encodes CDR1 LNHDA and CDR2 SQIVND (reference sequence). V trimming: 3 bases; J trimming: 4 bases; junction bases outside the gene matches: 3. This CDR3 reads CASSISGQGAYGYTF. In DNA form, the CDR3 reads TGTGCCAGTAGTATTTCGGGACAGGGGGCCTATGGCTACACCTTC.

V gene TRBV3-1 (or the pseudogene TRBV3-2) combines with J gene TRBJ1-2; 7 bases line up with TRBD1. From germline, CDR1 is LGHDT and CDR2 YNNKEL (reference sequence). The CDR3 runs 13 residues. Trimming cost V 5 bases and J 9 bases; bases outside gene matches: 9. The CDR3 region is CASSLETGISYTF. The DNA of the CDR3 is TGTGCCAGCAGCTTAGAGACAGGGATAAGCTACACCTTC.

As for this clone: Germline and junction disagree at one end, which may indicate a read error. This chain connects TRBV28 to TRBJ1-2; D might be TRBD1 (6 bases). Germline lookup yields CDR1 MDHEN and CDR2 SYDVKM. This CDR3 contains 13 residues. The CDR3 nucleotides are TGTGCCAGCAGATCCGGGACAAACTTTGGCTACACCTTC. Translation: CASRSGTNFGYTF.

In DNA, the CDR3 is TGTGCCAGCAGCTTAAGGGACAGGGCTTCACCCCTCCACTTT. Protein product: CASSLRDRASPLHF. This sequence joins TRBV7-3 and TRBJ1-6; the match to TRBD1 covers 9 bases. CDR3 length equals 14 residues. Germline assignment: CDR1 SGHTA and CDR2 FQGTGA. Germline trimming cut 1 base from V and 9 bases from J; bases unmatched to any gene: 1.

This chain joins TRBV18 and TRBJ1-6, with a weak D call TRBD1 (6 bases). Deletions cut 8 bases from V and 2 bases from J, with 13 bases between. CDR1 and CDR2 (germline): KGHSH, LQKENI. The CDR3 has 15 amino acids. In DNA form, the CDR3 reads TGTGCCAGCCGGCGAGGGGGGCCCTATAATTCACCCCTCCACTTT. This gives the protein CASRRGGPYNSPLHF.

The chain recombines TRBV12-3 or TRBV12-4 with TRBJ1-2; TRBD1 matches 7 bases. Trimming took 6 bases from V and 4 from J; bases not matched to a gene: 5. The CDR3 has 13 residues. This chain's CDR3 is CASSQTGAYGYTF. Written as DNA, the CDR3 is TGTGCCAGCAGCCAAACAGGGGCCTATGGCTACACCTTC.

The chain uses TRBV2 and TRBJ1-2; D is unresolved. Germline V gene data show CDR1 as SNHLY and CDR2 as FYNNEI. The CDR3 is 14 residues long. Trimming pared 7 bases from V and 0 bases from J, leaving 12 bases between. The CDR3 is CASIDAPPNYGYTF. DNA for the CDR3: TGTGCCAGCATAGACGCACCTCCTAACTATGGCTACACCTTC.

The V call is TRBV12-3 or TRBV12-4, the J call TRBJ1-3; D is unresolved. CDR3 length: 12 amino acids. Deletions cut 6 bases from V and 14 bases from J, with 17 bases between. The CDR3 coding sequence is TGTGCCAGCAGAGTAGGCCGGGGTGATTTATATTTT. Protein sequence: CASRVGRGDLYF.

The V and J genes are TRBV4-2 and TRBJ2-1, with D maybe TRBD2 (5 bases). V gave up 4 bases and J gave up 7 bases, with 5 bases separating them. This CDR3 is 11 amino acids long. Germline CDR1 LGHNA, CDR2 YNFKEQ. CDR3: CASSRLNEQFF. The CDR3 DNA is TGTGCCAGCAGCCGACTAAATGAGCAGTTCTTC.

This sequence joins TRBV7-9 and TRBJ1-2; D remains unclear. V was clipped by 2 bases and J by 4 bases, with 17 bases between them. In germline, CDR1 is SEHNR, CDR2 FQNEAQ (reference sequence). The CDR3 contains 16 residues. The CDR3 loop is CASSLIEYKGAYGYTF. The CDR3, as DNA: TGTGCCAGCAGCTTAATAGAGTACAAGGGTGCCTATGGCTACACCTTC.

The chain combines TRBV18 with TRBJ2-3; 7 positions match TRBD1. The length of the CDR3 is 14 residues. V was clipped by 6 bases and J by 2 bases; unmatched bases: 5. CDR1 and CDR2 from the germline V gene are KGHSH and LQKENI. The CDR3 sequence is CASSRDRLTDTQYF. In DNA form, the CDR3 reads TGTGCCAGCTCCCGGGACAGACTCACAGATACGCAGTATTTT.

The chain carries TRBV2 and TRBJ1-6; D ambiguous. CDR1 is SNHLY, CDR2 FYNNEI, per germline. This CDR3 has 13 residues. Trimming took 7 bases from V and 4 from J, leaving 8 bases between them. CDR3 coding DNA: TGTGCCAGCAAACGGGGTTATAATTCACCCCTCCACTTT. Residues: CASKRGYNSPLHF.

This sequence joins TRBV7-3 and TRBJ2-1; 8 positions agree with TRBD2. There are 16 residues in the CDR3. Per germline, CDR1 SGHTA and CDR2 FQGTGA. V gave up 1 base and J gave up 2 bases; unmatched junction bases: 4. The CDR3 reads CASSLNSGEAYNEQFF. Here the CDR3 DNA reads TGTGCCAGCAGCTTAAATAGCGGGGAAGCCTACAATGAGCAGTTCTTC.